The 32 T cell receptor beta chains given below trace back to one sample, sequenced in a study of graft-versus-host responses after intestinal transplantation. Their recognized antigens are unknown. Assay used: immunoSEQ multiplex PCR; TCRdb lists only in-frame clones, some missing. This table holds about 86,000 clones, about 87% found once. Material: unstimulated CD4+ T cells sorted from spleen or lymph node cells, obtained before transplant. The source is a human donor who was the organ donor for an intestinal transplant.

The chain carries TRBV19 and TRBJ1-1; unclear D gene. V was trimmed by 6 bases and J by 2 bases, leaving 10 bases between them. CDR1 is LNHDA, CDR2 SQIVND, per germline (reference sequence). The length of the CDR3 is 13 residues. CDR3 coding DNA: TGTGCCAGTAGCCGGAGCGAAAACACTGAAGCTTTCTTT. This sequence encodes CASSRSENTEAFF.

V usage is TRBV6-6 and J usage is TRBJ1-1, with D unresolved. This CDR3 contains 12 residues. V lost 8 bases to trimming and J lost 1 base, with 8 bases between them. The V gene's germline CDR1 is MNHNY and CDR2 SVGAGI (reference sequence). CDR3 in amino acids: CASVIQNTEAFF. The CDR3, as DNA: TGTGCCAGCGTAATACAGAACACTGAAGCTTTCTTT.

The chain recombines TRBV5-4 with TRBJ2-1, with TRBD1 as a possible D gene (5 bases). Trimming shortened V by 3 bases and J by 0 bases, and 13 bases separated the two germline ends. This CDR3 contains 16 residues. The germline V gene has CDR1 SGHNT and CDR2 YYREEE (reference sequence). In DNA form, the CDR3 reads TGTGCCAGCAGCTACGCCTTAGGGGTCTCCTACAATGAGCAGTTCTTC. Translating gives CASSYALGVSYNEQFF.

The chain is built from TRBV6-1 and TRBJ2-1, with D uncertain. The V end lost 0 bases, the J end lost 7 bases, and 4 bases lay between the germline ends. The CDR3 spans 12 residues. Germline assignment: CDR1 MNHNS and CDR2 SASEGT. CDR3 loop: CASSEARNEQFF. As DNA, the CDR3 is TGTGCCAGCAGTGAAGCGAGGAATGAGCAGTTCTTC.

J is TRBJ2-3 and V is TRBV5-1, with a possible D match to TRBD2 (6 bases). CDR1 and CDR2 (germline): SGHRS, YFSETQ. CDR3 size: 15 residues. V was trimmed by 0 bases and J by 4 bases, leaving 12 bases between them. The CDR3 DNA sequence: TGCGCCAGCAGCTTGGGGAGGGCCTTGGCAGATACGCAGTATTTT. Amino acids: CASSLGRALADTQYF.

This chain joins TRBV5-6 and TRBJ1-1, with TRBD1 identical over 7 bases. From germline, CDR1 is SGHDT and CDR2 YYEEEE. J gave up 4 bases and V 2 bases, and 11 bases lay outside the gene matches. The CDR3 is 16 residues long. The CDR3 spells CASSFYPLYRGTEAFF. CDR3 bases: TGTGCCAGCAGCTTTTACCCCTTGTACAGGGGCACTGAAGCTTTCTTT.

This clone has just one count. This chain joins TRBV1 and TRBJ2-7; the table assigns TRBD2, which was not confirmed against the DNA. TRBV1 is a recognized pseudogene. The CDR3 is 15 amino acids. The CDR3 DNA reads TGCACCAGCAGCCATACGCGACTAGCGGCCTACGAGCAGTACTTC. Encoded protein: CTSSHTRLAAYEQYF.

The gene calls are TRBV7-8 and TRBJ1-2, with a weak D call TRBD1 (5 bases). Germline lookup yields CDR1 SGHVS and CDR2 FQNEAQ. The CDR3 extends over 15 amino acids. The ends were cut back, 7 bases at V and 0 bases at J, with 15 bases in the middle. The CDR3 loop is CASTTRATANYGYTF. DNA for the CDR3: TGTGCCAGCACCACCAGGGCCACCGCTAACTATGGCTACACCTTC. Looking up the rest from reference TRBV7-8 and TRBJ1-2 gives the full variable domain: GAGVSQSPRYKVAKRGQDVALRCDPISGHVSLFWYQQALGQGPEFLTYFQNEAQLDKSGLPSDRFFAERPEGSVSTLKIQRTQQEDSAVYLCASTTRATANYGYTFGSGTRLTVV.

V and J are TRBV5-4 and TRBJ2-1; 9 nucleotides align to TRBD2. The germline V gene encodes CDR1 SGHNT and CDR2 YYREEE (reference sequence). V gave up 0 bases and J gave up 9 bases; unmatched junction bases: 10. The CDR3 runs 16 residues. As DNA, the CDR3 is TGTGCCAGCAGCTTGGCCCTCGCGGGAGGGCGGCGTGAGCAGTTCTTC. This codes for CASSLALAGGRREQFF.

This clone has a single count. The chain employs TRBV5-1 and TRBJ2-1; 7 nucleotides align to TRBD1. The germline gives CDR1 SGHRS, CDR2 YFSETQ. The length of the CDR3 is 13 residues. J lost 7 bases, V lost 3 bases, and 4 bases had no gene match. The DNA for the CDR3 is TGCGCCAGCAGCTCACAACAGGGGAATGAGCAGTTCTTC. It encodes CASSSQQGNEQFF.

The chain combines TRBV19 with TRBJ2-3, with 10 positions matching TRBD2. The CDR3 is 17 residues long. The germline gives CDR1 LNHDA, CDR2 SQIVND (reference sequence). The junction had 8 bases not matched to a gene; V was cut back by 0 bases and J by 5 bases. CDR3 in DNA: TGTGCCAGTAGTATAGATCTAGCGGGGGACACTGGAGATACGCAGTATTTT. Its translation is CASSIDLAGDTGDTQYF.

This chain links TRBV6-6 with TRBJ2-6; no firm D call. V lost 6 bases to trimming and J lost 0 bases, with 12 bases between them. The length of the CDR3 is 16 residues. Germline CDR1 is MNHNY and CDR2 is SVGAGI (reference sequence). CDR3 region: CASRYTHFSGANVLTF. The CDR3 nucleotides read TGTGCCAGCAGGTACACTCATTTCTCTGGGGCCAACGTCCTGACTTTC.

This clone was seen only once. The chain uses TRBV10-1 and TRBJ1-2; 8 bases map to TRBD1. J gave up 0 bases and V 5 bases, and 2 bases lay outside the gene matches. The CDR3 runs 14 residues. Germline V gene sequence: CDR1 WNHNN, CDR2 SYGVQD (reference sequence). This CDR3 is CASSRTGPNYGYTF. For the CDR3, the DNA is TGCGCCAGCAGTAGGACAGGGCCTAACTATGGCTACACCTTC.

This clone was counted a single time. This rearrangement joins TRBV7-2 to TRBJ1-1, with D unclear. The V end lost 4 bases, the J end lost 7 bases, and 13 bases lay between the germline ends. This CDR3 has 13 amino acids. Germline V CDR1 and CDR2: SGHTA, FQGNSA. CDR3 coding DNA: TGTGCCAGCAGCTCAAGAGTTGGTAATGAAGCTTTCTTT. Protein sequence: CASSSRVGNEAFF.

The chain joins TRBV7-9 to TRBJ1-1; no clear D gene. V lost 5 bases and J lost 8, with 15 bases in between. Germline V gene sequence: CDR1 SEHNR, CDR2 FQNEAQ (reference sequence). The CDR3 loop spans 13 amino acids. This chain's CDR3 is CASSPFNNPEAFF. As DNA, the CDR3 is TGTGCCAGCAGCCCGTTTAACAACCCGGAAGCTTTCTTT.

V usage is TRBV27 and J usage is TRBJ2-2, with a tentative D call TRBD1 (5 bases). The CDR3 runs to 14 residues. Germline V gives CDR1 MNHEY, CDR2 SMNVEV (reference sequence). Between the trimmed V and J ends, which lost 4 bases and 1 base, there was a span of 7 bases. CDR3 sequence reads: CASSWGLNTGELFF. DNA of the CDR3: TGTGCCAGCAGTTGGGGCCTGAACACCGGGGAGCTGTTTTTT.

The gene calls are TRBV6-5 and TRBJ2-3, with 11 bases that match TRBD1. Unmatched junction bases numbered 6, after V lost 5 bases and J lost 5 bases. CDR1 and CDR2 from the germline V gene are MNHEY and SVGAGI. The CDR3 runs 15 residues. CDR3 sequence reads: CASSRRTGGVDTQYF. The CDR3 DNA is TGTGCCAGCAGTCGGCGGACAGGGGGCGTAGATACGCAGTATTTT.

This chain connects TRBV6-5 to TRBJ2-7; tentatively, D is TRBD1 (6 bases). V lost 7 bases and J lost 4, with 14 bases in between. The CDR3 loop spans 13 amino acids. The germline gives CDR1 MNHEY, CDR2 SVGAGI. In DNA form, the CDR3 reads TGTGCCAGCACAATGGGGGCAAGATACGAGCAGTACTTC. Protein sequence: CASTMGARYEQYF.

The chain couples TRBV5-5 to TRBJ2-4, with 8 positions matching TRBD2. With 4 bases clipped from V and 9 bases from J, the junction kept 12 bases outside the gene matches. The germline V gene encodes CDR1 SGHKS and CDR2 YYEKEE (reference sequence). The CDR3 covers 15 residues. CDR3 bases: TGTGCCAGCAGCCCGGGACTAGGATGGACCCGCATTCAGTACTTC. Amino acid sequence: CASSPGLGWTRIQYF.

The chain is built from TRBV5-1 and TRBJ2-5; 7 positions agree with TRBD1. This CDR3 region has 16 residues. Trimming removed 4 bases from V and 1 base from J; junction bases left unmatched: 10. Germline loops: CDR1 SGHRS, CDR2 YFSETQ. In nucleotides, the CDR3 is TGCGCCAGCAGCAACCGACAGGGTGGGGTCCAAGAGACCCAGTACTTC. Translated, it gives CASSNRQGGVQETQYF.

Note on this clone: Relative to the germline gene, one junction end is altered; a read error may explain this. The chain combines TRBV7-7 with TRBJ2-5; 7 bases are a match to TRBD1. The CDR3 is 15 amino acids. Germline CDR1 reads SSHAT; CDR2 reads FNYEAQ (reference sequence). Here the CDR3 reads CASSPRQGFGETQYF. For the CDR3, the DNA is TGTGCTAGCAGCCCCCGACAGGGCTTTGGGGAGACCCAGTACTTC.

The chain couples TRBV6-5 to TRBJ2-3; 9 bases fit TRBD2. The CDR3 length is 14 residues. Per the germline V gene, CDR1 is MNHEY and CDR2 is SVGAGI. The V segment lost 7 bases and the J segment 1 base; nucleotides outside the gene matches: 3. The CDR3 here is CASKIAGGTDTQYF. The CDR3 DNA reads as TGTGCCAGCAAGATAGCGGGGGGCACAGATACGCAGTATTTT.

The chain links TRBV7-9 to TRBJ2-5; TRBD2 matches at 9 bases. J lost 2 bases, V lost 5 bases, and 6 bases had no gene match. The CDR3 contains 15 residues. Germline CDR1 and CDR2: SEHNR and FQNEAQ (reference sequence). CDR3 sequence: CASSQLAGGQETQYF. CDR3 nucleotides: TGTGCCAGCAGCCAACTAGCGGGTGGACAAGAGACCCAGTACTTC.

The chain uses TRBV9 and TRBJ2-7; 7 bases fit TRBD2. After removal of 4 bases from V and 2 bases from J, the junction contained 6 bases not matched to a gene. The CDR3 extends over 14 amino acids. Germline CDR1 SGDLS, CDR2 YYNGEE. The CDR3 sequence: CASSRSGAAYEQYF. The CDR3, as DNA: TGTGCCAGCAGCCGGAGCGGGGCGGCCTACGAGCAGTACTTC.

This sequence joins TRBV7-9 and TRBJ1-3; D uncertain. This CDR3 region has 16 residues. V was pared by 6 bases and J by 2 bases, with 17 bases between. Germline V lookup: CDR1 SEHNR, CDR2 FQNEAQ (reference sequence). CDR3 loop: CASRFKTGTTGNTIYF. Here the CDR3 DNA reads TGTGCCAGCAGGTTTAAGACTGGTACTACTGGAAACACCATATATTTT. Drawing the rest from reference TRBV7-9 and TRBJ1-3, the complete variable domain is DTGVSQNPRHKITKRGQNVTFRCDPISEHNRLYWYRQTLGQGPEFLTYFQNEAQLEKSRLLSDRFSAERPKGSFSTLEIQRTEQGDSAMYLCASRFKTGTTGNTIYFGEGSWLTVV.

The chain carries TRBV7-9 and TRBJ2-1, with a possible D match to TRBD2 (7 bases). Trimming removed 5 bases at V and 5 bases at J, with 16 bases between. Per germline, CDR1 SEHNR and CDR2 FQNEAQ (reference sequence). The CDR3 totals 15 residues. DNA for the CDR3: TGTGCCAGCAGCGACCTCCCGGGGGGCCACAATGAGCAGTTCTTC. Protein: CASSDLPGGHNEQFF.

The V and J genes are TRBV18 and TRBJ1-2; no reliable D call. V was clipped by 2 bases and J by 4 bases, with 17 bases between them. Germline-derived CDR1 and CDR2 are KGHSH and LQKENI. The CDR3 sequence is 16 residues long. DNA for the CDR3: TGTGCCAGCTCACCAGGTCAAGTCGACATGGGCTATGGCTACACCTTC. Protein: CASSPGQVDMGYGYTF.

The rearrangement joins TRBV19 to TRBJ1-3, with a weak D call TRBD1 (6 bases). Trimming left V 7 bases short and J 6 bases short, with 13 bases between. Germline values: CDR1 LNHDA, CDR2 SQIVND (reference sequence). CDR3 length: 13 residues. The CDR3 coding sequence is TGTGCCAGTAACAGGGATCATGAAAACACCATATATTTT. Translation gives CASNRDHENTIYF.

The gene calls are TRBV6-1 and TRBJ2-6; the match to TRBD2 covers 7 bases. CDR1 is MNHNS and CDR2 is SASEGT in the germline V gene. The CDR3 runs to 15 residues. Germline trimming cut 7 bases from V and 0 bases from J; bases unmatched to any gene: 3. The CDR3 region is CASTGGYSGANVLTF. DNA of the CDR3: TGTGCCAGCACCGGGGGGTACTCTGGGGCCAACGTCCTGACTTTC.

The CDR3 region is CASSSAGGGNTGELFF. The CDR3, as DNA: TGCGCCAGCAGCTCGGCCGGCGGGGGGAACACCGGGGAGCTGTTTTTT. This chain joins TRBV5-1 and TRBJ2-2; 7 positions agree with TRBD2. Losses at the gene ends were 3 bases for V and 1 base for J; bases not matched to a gene: 6. The germline V gene has CDR1 SGHRS and CDR2 YFSETQ. The CDR3 is 16 residues long.

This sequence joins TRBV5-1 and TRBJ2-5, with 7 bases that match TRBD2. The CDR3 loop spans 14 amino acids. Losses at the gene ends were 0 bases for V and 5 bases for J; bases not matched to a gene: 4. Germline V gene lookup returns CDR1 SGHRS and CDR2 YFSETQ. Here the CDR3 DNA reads TGCGCCAGCAGCTTGGCCGACGGGAGGGAGACCCAGTACTTC. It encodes CASSLADGRETQYF.

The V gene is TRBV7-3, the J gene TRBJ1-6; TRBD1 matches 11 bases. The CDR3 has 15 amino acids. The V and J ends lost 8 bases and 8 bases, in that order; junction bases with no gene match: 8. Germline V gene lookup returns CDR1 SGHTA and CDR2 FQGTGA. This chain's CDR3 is CASAWTGGSDSPLHF. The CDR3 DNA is TGTGCCAGCGCCTGGACAGGGGGCAGCGATTCACCCCTCCACTTT.